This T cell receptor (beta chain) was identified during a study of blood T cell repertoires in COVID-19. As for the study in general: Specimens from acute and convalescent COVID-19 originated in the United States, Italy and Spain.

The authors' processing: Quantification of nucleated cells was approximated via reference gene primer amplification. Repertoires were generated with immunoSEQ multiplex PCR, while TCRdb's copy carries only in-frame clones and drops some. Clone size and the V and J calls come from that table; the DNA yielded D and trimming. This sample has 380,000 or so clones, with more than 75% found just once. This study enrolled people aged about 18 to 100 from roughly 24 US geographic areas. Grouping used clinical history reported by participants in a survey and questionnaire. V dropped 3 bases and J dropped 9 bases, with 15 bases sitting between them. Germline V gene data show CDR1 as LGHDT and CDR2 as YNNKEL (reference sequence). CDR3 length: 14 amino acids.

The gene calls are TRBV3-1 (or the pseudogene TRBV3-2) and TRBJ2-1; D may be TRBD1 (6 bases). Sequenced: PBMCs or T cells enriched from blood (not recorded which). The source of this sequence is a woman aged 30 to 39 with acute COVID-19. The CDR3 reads CASSHRDQGGEQFF. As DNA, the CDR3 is TGTGCCAGCAGCCACCGGGACCAAGGGGGTGAGCAGTTCTTC.